This paragraph covers one T cell receptor beta chain sequence. This specimen comes from a study of Graves' ophthalmopathy and Graves' hyperthyroidism. Between the trimmed V and J ends, which lost 2 bases and 3 bases, there was a span of 14 bases. Per germline, CDR1 LNHDA and CDR2 SQIVND (reference sequence). The CDR3 covers 15 residues. The term stable hyperthyroidism indicated an absence of ophthalmopathy within 18 months of follow-up. CDR3 regions of TCR beta were amplified from RNA transcripts. RT-PCR with HTBI primers came first, then second-round multiplex PCR. TCRdb redid the calling of the multiplex PCR reads with MiXCR, one entry per CDR3 protein. The table lists hundreds of thousands of distinct CDR3 sequences, about 24% of them singletons, with approximately 7.7% in the top ten.

This rearrangement joins TRBV19 to TRBJ2-7, with D tentatively TRBD1 or TRBD2 (5 bases each). The sample was peripheral blood. This TCR derives from a woman between 18 and 29 years old with stable Graves' hyperthyroidism. Some clones in this sample may be carry-over from other donors' samples. The chain's CDR3 is CASSINGTGSYEQYF. The CDR3 DNA sequence: TGTGCCAGTAGTATAAATGGGACGGGGAGCTACGAGCAGTACTTC.